This section outlines one TCR beta chain sequence together with its context. The V gene's germline CDR1 is SGHDT and CDR2 YYEEEE. Trimming pared 1 base from V and 0 bases from J, leaving 10 bases between. The CDR3 spans 16 residues. The entry originates in a study of blood T cell repertoires in COVID-19. Study summary: Material from acute and convalescent COVID-19 was sourced from the United States, Italy and Spain. T cells, B-cell-depleted T cells, or PBMCs provided the cDNA or gDNA that served as material.

Authors' processing steps: Amplification from reference gene primers served as the basis for estimated nucleated cell counts. Sequencing used immunoSEQ multiplex PCR; TCRdb keeps in-frame clones, though not all of them. From that table come the V and J calls and clone size; the DNA was used to work out D and trimming. There are over 400,000 clones in the sample; 86% occur only once, and approximately 1.5% lies in the top ten. The TCR sequence derives from a woman younger than 45 with active or convalescent COVID-19. Sequences were obtained from peripheral blood. The rearrangement links TRBV5-6 to TRBJ1-4; D is perhaps TRBD1 (5 bases). The CDR3 reads CASSLPRTTTNEKLFF. CDR3 bases: TGTGCCAGCAGCTTGCCCCGGACAACAACTAATGAAAAACTGTTTTTT.